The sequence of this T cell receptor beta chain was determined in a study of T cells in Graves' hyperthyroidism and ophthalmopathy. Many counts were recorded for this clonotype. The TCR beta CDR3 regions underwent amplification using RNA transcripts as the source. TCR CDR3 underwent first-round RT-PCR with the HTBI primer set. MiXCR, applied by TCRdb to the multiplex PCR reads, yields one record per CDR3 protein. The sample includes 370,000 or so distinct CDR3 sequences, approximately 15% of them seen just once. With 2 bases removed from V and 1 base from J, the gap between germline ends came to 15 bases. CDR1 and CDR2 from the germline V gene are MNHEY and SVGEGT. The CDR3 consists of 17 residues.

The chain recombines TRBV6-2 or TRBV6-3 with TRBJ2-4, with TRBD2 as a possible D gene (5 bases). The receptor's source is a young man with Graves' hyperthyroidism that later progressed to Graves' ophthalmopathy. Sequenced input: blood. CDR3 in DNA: TGTGCCAGCAGTTACCCGGAGGCTCGCCGGGCCAAAAACATTCAGTACTTC. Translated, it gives CASSYPEARRAKNIQYF.